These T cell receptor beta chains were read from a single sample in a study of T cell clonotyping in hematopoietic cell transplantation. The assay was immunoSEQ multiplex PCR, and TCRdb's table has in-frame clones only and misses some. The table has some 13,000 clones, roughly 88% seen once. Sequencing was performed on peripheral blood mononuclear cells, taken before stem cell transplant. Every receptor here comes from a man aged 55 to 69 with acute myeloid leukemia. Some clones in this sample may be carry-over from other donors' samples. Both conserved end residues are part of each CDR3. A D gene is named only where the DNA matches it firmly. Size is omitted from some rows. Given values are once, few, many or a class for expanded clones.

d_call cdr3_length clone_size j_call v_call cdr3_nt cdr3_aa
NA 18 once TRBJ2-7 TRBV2 TGTGCCAGCAGTCGGACGGAATACGGGGGACGAAGCTCCTACGAGCAGTACTTC CASSRTEYGGRSSYEQYF
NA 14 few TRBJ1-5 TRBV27 TGTGCCAGCAGTTCGACACAGGGCAATCAGCCCCAGCATTTT CASSSTQGNQPQHF
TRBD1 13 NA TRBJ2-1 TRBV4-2 TGTGCCAGCAGCCAAGATGAGGACAGGGGGATGTTCTTC CASSQDEDRGMFF
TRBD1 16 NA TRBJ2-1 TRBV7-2 TGTGCCAGCACCCAGGGTTCCGGACAGGGCGGAAATTGGCAGTTCTTC CASTQGSGQGGNWQFF
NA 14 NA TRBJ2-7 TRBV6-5 TGTGCCAGCAGTTACCGGCAGGGAACCTACGAGCAGTACTTC CASSYRQGTYEQYF
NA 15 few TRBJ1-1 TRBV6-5 TGTGCCAGCAGCCTAACCGCGGTGGGGGGCACTGAAGCTTTCTTT CASSLTAVGGTEAFF
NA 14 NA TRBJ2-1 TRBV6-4 TGTGCCAGCAGTGAATGGCCACAACGCAATGAGCAGTTCTTC CASSEWPQRNEQFF
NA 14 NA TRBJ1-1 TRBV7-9 TGTGCCAGCAGCGCGAAAGACAGAAACACTGAAGCTTTCTTT CASSAKDRNTEAFF
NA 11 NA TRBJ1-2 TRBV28 TGTGCCAGCGAACAGAGAAATGGCTACACCTTC CASEQRNGYTF
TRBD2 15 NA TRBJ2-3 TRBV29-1 TGCAGCGTTGACCCTAGCGGGGGGTGGACAGATACGCAGTATTTT CSVDPSGGWTDTQYF
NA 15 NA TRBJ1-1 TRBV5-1 TGCGCCAGCACCCAAAACGTGGGGACCGCGCCCGACGCTTTCTTT CASTQNVGTAPDAFF
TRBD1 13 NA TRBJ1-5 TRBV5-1 TGCGCCAGCGGACAGGGAAGCAATCAGCCCCAGCATTTT CASGQGSNQPQHF
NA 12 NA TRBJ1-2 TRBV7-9 TGTGCCAGCAGCCAGGACAGCTATGGCTACACCTTC CASSQDSYGYTF
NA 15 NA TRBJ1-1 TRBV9 TGTGCCAGCAGCGTAGTCAGAGTAGGGAGCACTGAAGCTTTCTTT CASSVVRVGSTEAFF
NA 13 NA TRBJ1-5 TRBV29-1 TGCAGCGTTGATTGGGGATCTGGTCAGCCCCAGCATTTT CSVDWGSGQPQHF
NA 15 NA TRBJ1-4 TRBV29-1 TGCAGCGTTGAACTAAGGGGCAGAACTAATGAAAAACTGTTTTTT CSVELRGRTNEKLFF
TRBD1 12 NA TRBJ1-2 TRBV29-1 TGCAGCGTCGACAGGGGTAACTATGGCTACACCTTC CSVDRGNYGYTF
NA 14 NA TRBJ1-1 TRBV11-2 TGTGCCAGCAGCCCCTCGGGACATGGCACTGAAGCTTTCTTT CASSPSGHGTEAFF
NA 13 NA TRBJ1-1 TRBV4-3 TGCGCCAGCAGCCAAGCCGGGAACACTGAAGCTTTCTTT CASSQAGNTEAFF
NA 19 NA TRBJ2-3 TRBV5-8 TGTGCCAGCAGCTTGGTACCTGATAAATACCTAACTAGCACAGATACGCAGTATTTT CASSLVPDKYLTSTDTQYF